These T cell receptor beta chains were read from a single sample in a study of T cell changes during pregnancy in multiple sclerosis. The method was immunoSEQ multiplex PCR; TCRdb's version includes in-frame clones alone and lacks a portion of them. The sample carries tens of thousands of clones, roughly 91% recorded once. The sample was peripheral blood, taken in the third trimester of pregnancy. These receptors all come from a female donor in good health, enrolled as a control in a pregnancy study. CDR3s include the opening cysteine and the closing phenylalanine or tryptophan. A D gene is named only where the DNA matches it firmly. The size field is filled for only some rows; it gives once, few, many or a size class.

clone size: few; D gene: TRBD1; V gene: TRBV25-1; J gene: TRBJ1-2; CDR3 DNA: TGTGCCAGCACCCGGGGACAGGGGTCCTATGGCTACACCTTC; CDR3 protein: CASTRGQGSYGYTF
clone size: .; D gene: .; V gene: TRBV15; J gene: TRBJ1-2; CDR3 DNA: TGTGCCACCAGCCAGGGCGCTAACTATGGCTACACCTTC; CDR3 protein: CATSQGANYGYTF
clone size: .; D gene: .; V gene: TRBV5-8; J gene: TRBJ1-4; CDR3 DNA: TGTGCCAGCCGAACGAGGGGGAATGAAAAACTGTTTTTT; CDR3 protein: CASRTRGNEKLFF
clone size: .; D gene: .; V gene: TRBV2; J gene: TRBJ1-2; CDR3 DNA: TGTGCCAGCAGTCTCGGACAGTCTAACTATGGCTACACCTTC; CDR3 protein: CASSLGQSNYGYTF
clone size: .; D gene: TRBD2; V gene: TRBV2; J gene: TRBJ2-5; CDR3 DNA: TGTGCCAGCAGTGAACGTCGACTAGCGGGGGGGGTAGAGACCCAGTACTTC; CDR3 protein: CASSERRLAGGVETQYF
clone size: .; D gene: .; V gene: TRBV13; J gene: TRBJ2-7; CDR3 DNA: TGTGCCAGCAGCTTGAATGACATACCCATCTCCTACGAGCAGTACTTC; CDR3 protein: CASSLNDIPISYEQYF
clone size: .; D gene: .; V gene: TRBV18; J gene: TRBJ1-2; CDR3 DNA: TGTGCCAGCTCACCACAGTACAGCGGCCCCGATGGCTACACCTTC; CDR3 protein: CASSPQYSGPDGYTF
clone size: .; D gene: TRBD1; V gene: TRBV28; J gene: TRBJ1-2; CDR3 DNA: TGTGCCAGCGGGTGGACAGGGAGGTCCTATGGCTACACCTTC; CDR3 protein: CASGWTGRSYGYTF
clone size: .; D gene: TRBD2; V gene: TRBV6-1; J gene: TRBJ2-1; CDR3 DNA: TGTGCCAGCAGTGAAGCCCGACTAGCGGGGCTGTACAATGAGCAGTTCTTC; CDR3 protein: CASSEARLAGLYNEQFF
clone size: .; D gene: .; V gene: TRBV9; J gene: TRBJ2-2; CDR3 DNA: TGTGCCAGCAGCGTCTCGCCACTCACCGGGGAGCTGTTTTTT; CDR3 protein: CASSVSPLTGELFF
clone size: once; D gene: .; V gene: TRBV9; J gene: TRBJ1-1; CDR3 DNA: TGTGCCAGCAGCGTAGGGGGGCGGAACACTGAAGCTTTCTTT; CDR3 protein: CASSVGGRNTEAFF
clone size: .; D gene: .; V gene: TRBV5-1; J gene: TRBJ1-5; CDR3 DNA: TGCGCCAGCAGCTTGCAGGGGCCTAATAGCAATCAGCCCCAGCATTTT; CDR3 protein: CASSLQGPNSNQPQHF
clone size: .; D gene: .; V gene: TRBV27; J gene: TRBJ1-3; CDR3 DNA: TGTGCCAGCAGTTTATACTATAGAGGGTTTGGAAACACCATATATTTT; CDR3 protein: CASSLYYRGFGNTIYF
clone size: once; D gene: .; V gene: TRBV20-1; J gene: TRBJ1-2; CDR3 DNA: TGCAGTGCTAGGTCTTTCGGCTACACCTTC; CDR3 protein: CSARSFGYTF
clone size: .; D gene: .; V gene: TRBV5-1; J gene: TRBJ1-1; CDR3 DNA: TGCGCCAGTTACAGGGCTAAGAACACTGAAGCTTTCTTT; CDR3 protein: CASYRAKNTEAFF
clone size: .; D gene: TRBD1; V gene: TRBV28; J gene: TRBJ1-2; CDR3 DNA: TGTGCCAGCAGCTCAACGACAGGGCCTAGCGGCTACACCTTC; CDR3 protein: CASSSTTGPSGYTF
clone size: .; D gene: .; V gene: TRBV21-1; J gene: TRBJ2-7; CDR3 DNA: .; CDR3 protein: CASSKDWASGTLPYEQYF
clone size: .; D gene: .; V gene: TRBV6-4; J gene: TRBJ2-2; CDR3 DNA: TGTGCCAGCAGTGGACAGGACACCGGGGAGCTGTTTTTT; CDR3 protein: CASSGQDTGELFF
clone size: few; D gene: TRBD2; V gene: TRBV15; J gene: TRBJ2-7; CDR3 DNA: TGTGCCACCAGCAGAGATAGCGGGGGGGCCTACGAGCAGTACTTC; CDR3 protein: CATSRDSGGAYEQYF